The rows below give T cell receptor beta chains drawn from one sample of a study of blood T cell repertoires in COVID-19. Here immunoSEQ multiplex PCR was the method, and the copy in TCRdb shows in-frame clones only, minus some. The sample records roughly 68,000 clones, approximately 89% being singletons. The sample comprised peripheral blood. The receptor source for this set is a woman in her 70s with acute or convalescent COVID-19. The CDR3 runs from the conserved cysteine through the conserved F or W. D genes are given only for firm matches. The size of a clone is reported for some rows only, either as once, few or many, or as a class for expanded clones.

j_call | d_call | clone_size | v_call | cdr3_aa | cdr3_nt
TRBJ1-6 | NA | NA | TRBV14 | CASSRSVQVDSPLHF | TGTGCCAGCAGCCGATCAGTCCAGGTCGATTCACCCCTCCACTTT
TRBJ1-1 | NA | NA | TRBV19 | CASSFGLNTEAFF | TGTGCCAGTAGTTTCGGACTTAACACTGAAGCTTTCTTT
TRBJ2-1 | TRBD1 | NA | TRBV24-1 | CATGQEYEQFF | TGTGCCACTGGACAGGAGTATGAGCAGTTCTTC
TRBJ1-3 | NA | NA | TRBV5-6 | CASSLAVQGRGNTIYF | TGTGCCAGCAGCTTGGCCGTTCAGGGAAGAGGAAACACCATATATTTT
TRBJ1-6 | NA | NA | TRBV28 | CASSPGQINSPLHF | TGTGCCAGCAGCCCCGGACAGATCAATTCACCCCTCCACTTT
TRBJ1-2 | TRBD1 | NA | TRBV4-2 | CASSQGSGGFLGYGYTF | TGTGCCAGCAGCCAGGGGTCAGGGGGCTTCTTAGGCTATGGCTACACCTTC
TRBJ2-7 | TRBD1 | NA | TRBV9 | CASSRTGGLYEQYF | TGTGCCAGCAGCAGGACAGGGGGCCTCTACGAGCAGTACTTC
TRBJ1-1 | TRBD1 | NA | TRBV2 | CASSGQGFVAFF | TGTGCCAGCAGTGGACAGGGCTTTGTAGCTTTCTTT
TRBJ1-2 | NA | NA | TRBV5-1 | CASSYDRPREGYTF | TGCGCCAGCAGCTATGACAGGCCCCGGGAAGGCTACACCTTC
TRBJ1-5 | NA | few | TRBV27 | CAKGGNQPQHF | TGTGCCAAGGGGGGGAATCAGCCCCAGCATTTT
TRBJ2-1 | TRBD2 | NA | TRBV5-1 | CASRKTSGSAEQFF | TGCGCCAGCAGGAAGACTAGCGGGAGTGCTGAGCAGTTCTTC
TRBJ1-2 | NA | NA | TRBV10-3 | CAISEASLGLQRNYGYTF | TGTGCCATCAGTGAGGCCTCCTTGGGACTCCAGCGGAACTATGGCTACACCTTC
TRBJ1-2 | TRBD1 | once | TRBV16 | CASSQPGQANYGYTF | TGTGCCAGCAGCCAACCGGGACAGGCTAACTATGGCTACACCTTC
TRBJ2-7 | TRBD2 | NA | TRBV6-2/TRBV6-3 | CASSLSGSSYEQYF | TGTGCCAGCAGTCTTAGCGGGAGCTCCTACGAGCAGTACTTC
TRBJ2-7 | NA | NA | TRBV9 | CASSVEFDGEQYF | TGTGCCAGCAGCGTAGAATTTGACGGGGAGCAGTACTTC
TRBJ1-1 | NA | NA | TRBV28 | CASSSPSQIPRAFF | TGTGCCAGCAGTTCTCCTTCACAAATCCCCAGGGCTTTCTTT
TRBJ1-2 | NA | NA | TRBV7-8 | CASSRIGREANYGYTF | TGTGCCAGCAGCAGAATCGGCAGGGAAGCTAACTATGGCTACACCTTC
TRBJ2-2 | TRBD2 | NA | TRBV7-3 | CASSTGGNTGELFF | TGTGCCAGCAGCACGGGAGGAAACACCGGGGAGCTGTTTTTT
TRBJ1-4 | TRBD1 | NA | TRBV29-1 | CSVGQGNEKLFF | TGCAGCGTGGGACAGGGGAATGAAAAACTGTTTTTT
TRBJ2-3 | TRBD1 | NA | TRBV19 | CASRPQGAADTQYF | TGTGCCAGTAGACCACAGGGGGCAGCAGATACGCAGTATTTT
TRBJ1-2 | NA | NA | TRBV2 | CASSEALRSSSNKGYTF | TGTGCCAGCAGTGAAGCGCTTCGGTCTTCCTCTAATAAGGGCTACACCTTC
TRBJ2-7 | NA | NA | TRBV27 | CASSRAFDNEQYF | TGTGCCAGCAGCCGCGCGTTTGACAACGAGCAGTACTTC
TRBJ2-7 | TRBD1 | NA | TRBV7-8 | CASSLYGRGNEQYF | TGTGCCAGCAGCTTATACGGCAGGGGGAACGAGCAGTACTTC
TRBJ2-4 | TRBD1 | NA | TRBV19 | CASADRGLGNIQYF | TGTGCCAGTGCGGACAGGGGGCTTGGAAACATTCAGTACTTC
TRBJ2-1 | TRBD2 | NA | TRBV5-4 | CASSLAPSGGHNEQFF | TGTGCCAGCAGCTTGGCACCTAGCGGGGGTCACAATGAGCAGTTCTTC
TRBJ1-1 | TRBD1 | once | TRBV5-6 | CASSLGGDRVLNTEAFF | TGTGCCAGCAGCTTGGGAGGGGACAGGGTTCTAAACACTGAAGCTTTCTTT